These 16 T cell receptor beta chains share one sample of origin, sequenced in a study of T cell changes during pregnancy in multiple sclerosis. Some clones are missing from TCRdb's copy, which holds only in-frame ones; the method was immunoSEQ multiplex PCR. The profile shows about 92,000 clones, 90% to 95% of them singletons. Sequencing was performed on peripheral blood, taken in the first trimester of pregnancy. These receptors all stem from a female donor with multiple sclerosis, enrolled in a pregnancy study.

The chain uses TRBV7-2 and TRBJ2-1, with D perhaps matching TRBD2 (6 bases). In germline, CDR1 is SGHTA, CDR2 FQGNSA. The germline V and J ends were trimmed by 4 bases and 10 bases, with 14 bases remaining between them. The CDR3 covers 13 residues. CDR3 sequence reads: CASSSTTRGEQFF. In nucleotides, the CDR3 is TGTGCCAGCAGCTCAACCACGCGGGGAGAGCAGTTCTTC.

V is TRBV11-2 and J is TRBJ2-3; a possible D gene is TRBD1 (5 bases). This CDR3 spans 14 amino acids. Per the germline V gene, CDR1 is SGHAT and CDR2 is FQNNGV. V dropped 5 bases and J dropped 0 bases, with 9 bases sitting between them. CDR3 residues: CASSPGSSTDTQYF. Here the CDR3 DNA reads TGTGCCAGCAGCCCAGGGTCAAGCACAGATACGCAGTATTTT.

The CDR3 is CASSKGGTGRSTGELFF. The CDR3 nucleotides are TGTGCCAGCAGCAAAGGGGGGACAGGGAGGTCGACCGGGGAGCTGTTTTTT. The chain joins TRBV21-1 to TRBJ2-2; the table's D call, TRBD1, has no DNA check behind it. TRBV21-1 is a recognized pseudogene. The CDR3 has 17 amino acids.

The chain joins TRBV30 to TRBJ1-2, with a tentative D call TRBD1 (5 bases). This CDR3 is built from 13 residues. The germline V and J ends were trimmed by 3 bases and 4 bases, with 12 bases remaining between them. From germline, CDR1 is GTSNPN and CDR2 SVGIG (reference sequence). CDR3 DNA: TGTGCCTGGAGGGCCCTGGGGGGCTATGGCTACACCTTC. Protein product: CAWRALGGYGYTF.

V and J are TRBV5-4 and TRBJ2-5; 7 nucleotides align to TRBD1. The ends lost 0 bases at V and 4 bases at J; junction bases unmatched: 9. This CDR3 is 16 amino acids long. The germline V gene has CDR1 SGHNT and CDR2 YYREEE (reference sequence). CDR3 amino acids: CASSLGAGGSVETQYF. The CDR3 DNA follows: TGTGCCAGCAGCTTGGGTGCAGGGGGATCTGTAGAGACCCAGTACTTC.

V gene TRBV27 combines with J gene TRBJ2-1; 8 nucleotides match TRBD1. The CDR3 has 16 residues. Trimming cost V 7 bases and J 5 bases; bases outside gene matches: 13. Germline V gene sequence: CDR1 MNHEY, CDR2 SMNVEV (reference sequence). The CDR3 DNA reads as TGTGCCAGCATGATAATTCGAGGGACAGGACACAATGAGCAGTTCTTC. This codes for CASMIIRGTGHNEQFF.

This chain connects TRBV9 to TRBJ2-7; 7 bases align to TRBD1. The CDR3 covers 14 residues. In germline, CDR1 is SGDLS, CDR2 YYNGEE. V lost 0 bases to trimming and J lost 5 bases; unmatched junction nucleotides: 5. The CDR3 region has the DNA TGTGCCAGCAGCGTAGGACAGGGATTCCACGAGCAGTACTTC. This gives the protein CASSVGQGFHEQYF.

This chain joins TRBV27 and TRBJ1-5, with 8 bases aligning to TRBD1. The V segment lost 4 bases and the J segment 7 bases; nucleotides outside the gene matches: 6. This CDR3 contains 14 residues. Per germline, CDR1 MNHEY and CDR2 SMNVEV (reference sequence). As DNA, the CDR3 is TGTGCCAGCAGTTCGACAGGGGATCACCAGCCCCAGCATTTT. Translated, it gives CASSSTGDHQPQHF.

The chain recombines TRBV13 with TRBJ1-6, with 8 bases aligning to TRBD1. Germline-derived CDR1 and CDR2 are PRHDT and FYEKMQ (reference sequence). This CDR3 region has 14 residues. V shed 0 bases, J shed 10 bases, and the junction held 2 bases outside the gene matches. CDR3 loop: CASSLGTGDSPLHF. The CDR3 nucleotides are TGTGCCAGCAGCTTAGGGACAGGGGACTCACCCCTCCACTTT.

The chain links TRBV4-1 to TRBJ2-2; D uncertain. Germline V gene data show CDR1 as MGHRA and CDR2 as YSYEKL. The CDR3 contains 16 residues. V lost 0 bases, J lost 1 base, and 9 bases lay in between. CDR3 sequence reads: CASSQDPTENTGELFF. In nucleotides, the CDR3 is TGCGCCAGCAGCCAAGATCCCACAGAGAACACCGGGGAGCTGTTTTTT.

V and J are TRBV28 and TRBJ1-1, with unresolved D. The CDR3 loop spans 12 amino acids. Germline V lookup: CDR1 MDHEN, CDR2 SYDVKM. V gave up 3 bases and J gave up 9 bases, with 11 bases separating them. CDR3 sequence reads: CASSFSSSKAFF. The CDR3 region has the DNA TGTGCCAGCAGTTTCTCCTCCTCTAAAGCTTTCTTT.

The chain combines TRBV10-3 with TRBJ2-4, with 10 positions matching TRBD1. Germline lookup yields CDR1 ENHRY and CDR2 SYGVKD. This CDR3 has 16 amino acids. V was clipped by 1 base and J by 2 bases; unmatched bases: 2. CDR3 loop: CAISEWDRGPKNIQYF. Here the CDR3 DNA reads TGTGCCATCAGTGAGTGGGACAGGGGTCCCAAAAACATTCAGTACTTC.

This clone was seen only once. The chain joins TRBV4-1 to TRBJ2-7; 8 bases agree with TRBD2. This CDR3 has 15 residues. The J segment lost 2 bases and the V segment lost 0 bases, leaving 3 bases of the junction unmatched. Germline CDR1 is MGHRA and CDR2 is YSYEKL. As DNA, the CDR3 is TGCGCCAGCAGCCAAGAGCGGGGGGCAGCCTACGAGCAGTACTTC. Its translation: CASSQERGAAYEQYF.

The V and J genes are TRBV5-1 and TRBJ2-1; 12 positions agree with TRBD2. There are 17 residues in the CDR3. Germline V gives CDR1 SGHRS, CDR2 YFSETQ. Losses at the gene ends were 2 bases for V and 5 bases for J; bases not matched to a gene: 8. The CDR3 DNA sequence: TGCGCCAGCAGCTTCTACCTGACTAGCGGGGGTGACAATGAGCAGTTCTTC. This encodes CASSFYLTSGGDNEQFF.

This clone was seen only once. The chain combines TRBV6-4 with TRBJ2-3, with 12 bases that match TRBD2. The junction had 3 bases not matched to a gene; V was cut back by 5 bases and J by 6 bases. The CDR3 contains 14 residues. Germline CDR1 is MRHNA and CDR2 is SNTAGT. The chain's CDR3 is CASSWTSGADTQYF. In DNA, the CDR3 is TGTGCCAGCAGTTGGACTAGCGGGGCCGATACGCAGTATTTT.

The chain couples TRBV2 to TRBJ1-1; 12 bases match TRBD1. CDR3 length: 17 residues. Germline CDR1 and CDR2: SNHLY and FYNNEI. The junction had 15 bases not matched to a gene; V was cut back by 6 bases and J by 7 bases. The CDR3 DNA reads as TGTGCCAGCAGGAAGGGACAGGGGGCAGGAAGGGGGCTTGAAGCTTTCTTT. Translation gives CASRKGQGAGRGLEAFF. Together with reference TRBV2 and TRBJ1-1, the CDR3 gives the full variable domain: EPEVTQTPSHQVTQMGQEVILRCVPISNHLYFYWYRQILGQKVEFLVSFYNNEISEKSEIFDDQFSVERPDGSNFTLKIRSTKLEDSAMYFCASRKGQGAGRGLEAFFGQGTRLTVV.